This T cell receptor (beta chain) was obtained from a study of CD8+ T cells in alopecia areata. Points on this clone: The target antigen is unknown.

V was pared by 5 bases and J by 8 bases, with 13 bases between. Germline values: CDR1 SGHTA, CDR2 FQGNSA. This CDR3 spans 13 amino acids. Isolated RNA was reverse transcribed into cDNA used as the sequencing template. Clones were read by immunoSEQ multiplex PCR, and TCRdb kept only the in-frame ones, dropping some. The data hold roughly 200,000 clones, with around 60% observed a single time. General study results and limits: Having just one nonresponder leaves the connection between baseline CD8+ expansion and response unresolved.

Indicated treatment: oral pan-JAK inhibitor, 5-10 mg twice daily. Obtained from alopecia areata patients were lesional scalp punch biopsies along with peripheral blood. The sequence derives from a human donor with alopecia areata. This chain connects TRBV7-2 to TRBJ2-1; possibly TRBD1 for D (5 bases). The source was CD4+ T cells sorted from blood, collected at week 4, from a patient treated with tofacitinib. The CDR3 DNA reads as TGTGCCAGCAGCGTATCCAGGGTCCATGAGCAGTTCTTC. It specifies CASSVSRVHEQFF. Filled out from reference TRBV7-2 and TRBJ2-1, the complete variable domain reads GAGVSQSPSNKVTEKGKDVELRCDPISGHTALYWYRQSLGQGLEFLIYFQGNSAPDKSGLPSDRFSAERTGGSVSTLTIQRTQQEDSAVYLCASSVSRVHEQFFGPGTRLTVL.